This T cell receptor (beta chain) was recovered during a study of T-cell reconstitution after alpha-beta-depleted transplantation in children. Study results and limitations: Expanded graft clones, several hundred of them, were reportedly the source of alpha-beta T cells about two months after transplant. For some patients, TCRbeta diversity was high at day 60 because of recipient T cells and thymic progenitors that survived. From newly produced T cells came most of the T-cell counts and diversity one year after transplant.

A TCRbeta library incorporating unique molecular identifiers was prepared. TCRdb processed the PCR reads anew with MiXCR; each CDR3 protein has one entry. Here the sample spans about 580,000 distinct CDR3 sequences, 23% being singletons. The V end lost 6 bases, the J end lost 0 bases, and 12 bases lay between the germline ends. CDR1 is SGHVS, CDR2 FQNEAQ, per germline. The CDR3 sequence is 14 residues long. This clonotype was seen a handful of times. Its antigen is unidentified. This clonotype was obtained from a boy less than two years old who had a stem cell transplant for acute myeloid leukemia, so the T cells may come from the graft donor. Sequences were derived from PBMCs, mostly from graft donor cells, sampled 360 days after TCRalphabeta/CD19-depleted stem cell transplant. The gene calls are TRBV7-8 and TRBJ2-7; no definite D call. CDR3 sequence: CASSVPRDSYEQYF. The CDR3, as DNA: TGTGCCAGCAGTGTTCCCCGAGACTCCTACGAGCAGTACTTC.